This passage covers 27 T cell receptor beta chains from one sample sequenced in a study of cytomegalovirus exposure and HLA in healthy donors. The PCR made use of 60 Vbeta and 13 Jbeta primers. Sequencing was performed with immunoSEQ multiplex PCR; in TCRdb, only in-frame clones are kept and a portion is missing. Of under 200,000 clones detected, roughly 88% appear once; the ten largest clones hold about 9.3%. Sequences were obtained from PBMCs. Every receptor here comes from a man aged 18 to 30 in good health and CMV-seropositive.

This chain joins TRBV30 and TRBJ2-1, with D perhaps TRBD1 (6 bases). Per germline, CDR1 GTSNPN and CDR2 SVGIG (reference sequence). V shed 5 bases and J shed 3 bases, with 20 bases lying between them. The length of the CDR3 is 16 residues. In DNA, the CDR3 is TGTGCCTGGGCCCGTCTACAGGGACCAATCTACAATGAGCAGTTCTTC. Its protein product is CAWARLQGPIYNEQFF.

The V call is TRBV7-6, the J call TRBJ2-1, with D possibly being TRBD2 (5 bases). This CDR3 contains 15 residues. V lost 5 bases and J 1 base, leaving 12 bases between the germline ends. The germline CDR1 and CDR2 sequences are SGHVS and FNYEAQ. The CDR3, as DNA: TGTGCCAGCAGCACCCCACTAGGGTCCTACAATGAGCAGTTCTTC. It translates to CASSTPLGSYNEQFF.

In nucleotides, the CDR3 is TGTGCCAGCAGCATACGGGACACCGGTGGTGTCACCTTC. Translating it yields CASSIRDTGGVTF. This chain joins TRBV14 and TRBJ1-2; D is possibly TRBD1 (6 bases). The V and J ends lost 5 bases and 13 bases respectively, with 20 bases between them. Germline V gene lookup returns CDR1 SGHDN and CDR2 FVKESK. The CDR3 is 13 amino acids. Combining the CDR3 with reference TRBV14 and TRBJ1-2 gives the whole variable domain EAGVTQFPSHSVIEKGQTVTLRCDPISGHDNLYWYRRVMGKEIKFLLHFVKESKQDESGMPNNRFLAERTGGTYSTLKVQPAELEDSGVYFCASSIRDTGGVTFGSGTRLTVV.

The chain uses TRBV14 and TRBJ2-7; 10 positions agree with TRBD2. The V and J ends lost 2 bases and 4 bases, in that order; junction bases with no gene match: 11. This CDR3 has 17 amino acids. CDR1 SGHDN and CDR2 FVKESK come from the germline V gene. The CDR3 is CASSQYVRISGGYEQYF. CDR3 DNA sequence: TGTGCCAGCAGCCAATATGTACGGATTAGCGGGGGGTACGAGCAGTACTTC.

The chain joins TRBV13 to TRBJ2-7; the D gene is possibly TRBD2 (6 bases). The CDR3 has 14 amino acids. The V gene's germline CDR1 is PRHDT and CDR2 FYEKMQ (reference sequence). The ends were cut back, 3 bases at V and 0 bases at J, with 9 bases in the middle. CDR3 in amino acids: CASSFRGFSYEQYF. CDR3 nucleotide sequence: TGTGCCAGCAGCTTCCGGGGGTTCTCCTACGAGCAGTACTTC.

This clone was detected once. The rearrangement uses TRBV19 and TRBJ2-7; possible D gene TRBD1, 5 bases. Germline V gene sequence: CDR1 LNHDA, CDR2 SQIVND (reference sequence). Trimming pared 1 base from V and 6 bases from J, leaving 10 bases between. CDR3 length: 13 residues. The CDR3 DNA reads TGTGCCAGTAGTATAGCACAAAGGGGCGAGCAGTACTTC. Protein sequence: CASSIAQRGEQYF.

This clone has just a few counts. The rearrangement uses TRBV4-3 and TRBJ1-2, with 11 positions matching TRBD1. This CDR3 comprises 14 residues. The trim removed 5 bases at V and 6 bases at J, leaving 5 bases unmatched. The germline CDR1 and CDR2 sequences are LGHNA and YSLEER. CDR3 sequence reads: CASSSDRGLDGYTF. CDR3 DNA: TGCGCCAGCAGCTCGGACAGGGGGCTGGATGGCTACACCTTC.

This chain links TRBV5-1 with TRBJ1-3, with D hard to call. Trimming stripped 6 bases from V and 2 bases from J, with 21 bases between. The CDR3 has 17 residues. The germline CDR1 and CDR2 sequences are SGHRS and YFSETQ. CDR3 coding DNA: TGCGCCAGCACTAAAGACCGGACTTTGGCTCCTGGAAACACCATATATTTT. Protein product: CASTKDRTLAPGNTIYF.

The CDR3, as DNA: TGTGCCTGGAGTGTACGAGGGGGGGCTGAAGCTTTCTTT. Translation: CAWSVRGGAEAFF. The rearrangement uses TRBV30 and TRBJ1-1; D is perhaps TRBD1 (6 bases). Deletions cut 0 bases from V and 6 bases from J, with 11 bases between. There are 13 residues in the CDR3. From germline, CDR1 is GTSNPN and CDR2 SVGIG (reference sequence).

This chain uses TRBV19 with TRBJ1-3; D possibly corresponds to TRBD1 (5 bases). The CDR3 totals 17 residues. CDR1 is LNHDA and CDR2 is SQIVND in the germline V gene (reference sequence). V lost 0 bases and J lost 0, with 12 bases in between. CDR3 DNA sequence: TGTGCCAGTAGTATAGATCAATGGGGCCGCTCTGGAAACACCATATATTTT. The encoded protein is CASSIDQWGRSGNTIYF. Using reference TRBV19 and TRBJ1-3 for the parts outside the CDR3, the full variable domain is DGGITQSPKYLFRKEGQNVTLSCEQNLNHDAMYWYRQDPGQGLRLIYYSQIVNDFQKGDIAEGYSVSREKKESFPLTVTSAQKNPTAFYLCASSIDQWGRSGNTIYFGEGSWLTVV.

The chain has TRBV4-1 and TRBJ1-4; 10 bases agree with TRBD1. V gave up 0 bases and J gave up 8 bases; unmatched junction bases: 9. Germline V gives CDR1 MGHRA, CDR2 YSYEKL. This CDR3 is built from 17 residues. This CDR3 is CASSQDLRDRGFEKLFF. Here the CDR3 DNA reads TGCGCCAGCAGCCAAGATCTCCGGGACAGGGGTTTCGAAAAACTGTTTTTT.

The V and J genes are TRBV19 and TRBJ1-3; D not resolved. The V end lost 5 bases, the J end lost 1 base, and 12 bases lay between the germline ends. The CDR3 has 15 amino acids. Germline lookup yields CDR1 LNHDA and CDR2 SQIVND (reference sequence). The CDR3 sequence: CASSPWTESGNTIYF. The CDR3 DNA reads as TGTGCCAGTAGTCCGTGGACTGAATCTGGAAACACCATATATTTT.

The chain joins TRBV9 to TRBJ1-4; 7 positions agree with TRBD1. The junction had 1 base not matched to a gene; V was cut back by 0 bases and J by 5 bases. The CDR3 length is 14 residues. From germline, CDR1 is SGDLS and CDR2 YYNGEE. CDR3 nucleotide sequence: TGTGCCAGCAGCGTAGACAGGGGAAATGAAAAACTGTTTTTT. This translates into CASSVDRGNEKLFF.

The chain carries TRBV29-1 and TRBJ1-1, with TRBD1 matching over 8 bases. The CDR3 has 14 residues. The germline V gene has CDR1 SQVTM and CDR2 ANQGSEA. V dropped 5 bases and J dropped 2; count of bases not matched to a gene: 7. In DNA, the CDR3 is TGCAGCGTTTCGGGAGCAGGGGGCAACACTGAAGCTTTCTTT. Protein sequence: CSVSGAGGNTEAFF.

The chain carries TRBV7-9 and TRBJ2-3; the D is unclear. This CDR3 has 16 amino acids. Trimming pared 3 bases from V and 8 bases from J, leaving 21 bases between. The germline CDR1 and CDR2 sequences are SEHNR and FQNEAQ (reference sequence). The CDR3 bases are TGTGCCAGCAGCTTCATCTCAGTCATCACTGAGCGTACGCAGTATTTT. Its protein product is CASSFISVITERTQYF.

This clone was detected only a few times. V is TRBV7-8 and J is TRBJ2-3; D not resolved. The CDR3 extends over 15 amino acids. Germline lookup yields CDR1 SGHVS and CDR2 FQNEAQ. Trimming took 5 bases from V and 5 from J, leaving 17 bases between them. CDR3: CASSALGLVGDTQYF. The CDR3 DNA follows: TGTGCCAGCAGCGCCCTTGGGCTTGTGGGAGATACGCAGTATTTT.

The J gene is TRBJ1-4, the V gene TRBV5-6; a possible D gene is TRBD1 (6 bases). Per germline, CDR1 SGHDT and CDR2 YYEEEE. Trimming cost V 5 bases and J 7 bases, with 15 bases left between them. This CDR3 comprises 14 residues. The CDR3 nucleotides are TGTGCCAGCAGGCTACAGGGAGTTCGTGAAAAACTGTTTTTT. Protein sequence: CASRLQGVREKLFF.

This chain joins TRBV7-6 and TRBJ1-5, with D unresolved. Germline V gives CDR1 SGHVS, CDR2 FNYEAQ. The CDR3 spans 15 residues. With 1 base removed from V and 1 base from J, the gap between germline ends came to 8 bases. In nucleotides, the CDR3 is TGTGCCAGCAGCTTAGACGGGAGCAGCAATCAGCCCCAGCATTTT. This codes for CASSLDGSSNQPQHF. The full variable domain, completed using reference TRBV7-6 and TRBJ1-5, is GAGVSQSPRYKVTKRGQDVALRCDPISGHVSLYWYRQALGQGPEFLTYFNYEAQQDKSGLPNDRFSAERPEGSISTLTIQRTEQRDSAMYRCASSLDGSSNQPQHFGDGTRLSIL.

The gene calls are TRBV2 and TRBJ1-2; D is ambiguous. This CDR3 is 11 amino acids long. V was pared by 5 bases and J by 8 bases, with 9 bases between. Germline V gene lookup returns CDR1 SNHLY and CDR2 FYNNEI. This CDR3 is CASSWARGYTF. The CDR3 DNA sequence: TGTGCCAGCAGTTGGGCCCGCGGCTACACCTTC.

In DNA, the CDR3 is TGCGCCAGCAGCTTATGGCAGGGCGGCACAGATACGCAGTATTTT. It is translated as CASSLWQGGTDTQYF. The V gene is TRBV5-1, the J gene TRBJ2-3, with D perhaps TRBD1 (5 bases). Germline-derived CDR1 and CDR2 are SGHRS and YFSETQ. With 2 bases removed from V and 1 base from J, the gap between germline ends came to 11 bases. This CDR3 contains 15 residues.

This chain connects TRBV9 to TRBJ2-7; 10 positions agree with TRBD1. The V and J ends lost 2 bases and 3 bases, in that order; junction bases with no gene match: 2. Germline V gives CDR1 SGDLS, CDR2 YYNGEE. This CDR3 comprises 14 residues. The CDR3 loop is CASSVGTGVYEQYF. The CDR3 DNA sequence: TGTGCCAGCAGCGTCGGGACAGGGGTCTACGAGCAGTACTTC.

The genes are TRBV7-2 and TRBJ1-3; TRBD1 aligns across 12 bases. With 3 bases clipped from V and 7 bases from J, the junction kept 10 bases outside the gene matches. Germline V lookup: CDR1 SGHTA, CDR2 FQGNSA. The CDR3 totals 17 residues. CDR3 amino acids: CASSFVGDRGRRNTIYF. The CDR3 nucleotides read TGTGCCAGCAGCTTTGTTGGGGACAGGGGGCGGAGGAACACCATATATTTT.

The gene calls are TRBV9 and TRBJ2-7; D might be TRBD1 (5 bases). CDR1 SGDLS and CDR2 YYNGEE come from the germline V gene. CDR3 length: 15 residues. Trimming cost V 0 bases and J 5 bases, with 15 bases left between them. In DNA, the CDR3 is TGTGCCAGCAGCGTAGAAGGACACCCGGCTGACGAGCAGTACTTC. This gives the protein CASSVEGHPADEQYF.

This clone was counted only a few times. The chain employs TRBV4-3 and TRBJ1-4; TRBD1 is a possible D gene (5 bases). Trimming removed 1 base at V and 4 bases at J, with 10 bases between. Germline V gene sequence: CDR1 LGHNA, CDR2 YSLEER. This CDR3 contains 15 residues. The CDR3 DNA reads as TGCGCCAGCAGCCAAGGTCGCAGGGTTAATGAAAAACTGTTTTTT. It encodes CASSQGRRVNEKLFF.

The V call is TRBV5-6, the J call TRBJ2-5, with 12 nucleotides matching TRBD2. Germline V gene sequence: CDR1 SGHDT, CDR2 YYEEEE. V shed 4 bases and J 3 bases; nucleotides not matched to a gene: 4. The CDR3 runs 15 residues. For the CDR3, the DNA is TGTGCCAGCAGCGGCTGGACTAGCGGGGAAGAGACCCAGTACTTC. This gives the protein CASSGWTSGEETQYF.

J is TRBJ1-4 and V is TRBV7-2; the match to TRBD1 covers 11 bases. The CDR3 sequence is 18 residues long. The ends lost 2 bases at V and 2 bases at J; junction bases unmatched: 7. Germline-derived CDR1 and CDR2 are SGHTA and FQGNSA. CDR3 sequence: CASSLRGQGASTNEKLFF. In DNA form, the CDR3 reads TGTGCCAGCAGCTTACGCGGACAGGGGGCTTCCACTAATGAAAAACTGTTTTTT.

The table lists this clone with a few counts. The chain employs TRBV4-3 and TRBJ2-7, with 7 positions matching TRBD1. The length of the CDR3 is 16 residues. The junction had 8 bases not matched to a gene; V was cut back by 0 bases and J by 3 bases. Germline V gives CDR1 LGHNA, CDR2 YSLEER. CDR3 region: CASSQDRGTAIYEQYF. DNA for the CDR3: TGCGCCAGCAGCCAAGATCGAGGGACAGCGATCTACGAGCAGTACTTC.